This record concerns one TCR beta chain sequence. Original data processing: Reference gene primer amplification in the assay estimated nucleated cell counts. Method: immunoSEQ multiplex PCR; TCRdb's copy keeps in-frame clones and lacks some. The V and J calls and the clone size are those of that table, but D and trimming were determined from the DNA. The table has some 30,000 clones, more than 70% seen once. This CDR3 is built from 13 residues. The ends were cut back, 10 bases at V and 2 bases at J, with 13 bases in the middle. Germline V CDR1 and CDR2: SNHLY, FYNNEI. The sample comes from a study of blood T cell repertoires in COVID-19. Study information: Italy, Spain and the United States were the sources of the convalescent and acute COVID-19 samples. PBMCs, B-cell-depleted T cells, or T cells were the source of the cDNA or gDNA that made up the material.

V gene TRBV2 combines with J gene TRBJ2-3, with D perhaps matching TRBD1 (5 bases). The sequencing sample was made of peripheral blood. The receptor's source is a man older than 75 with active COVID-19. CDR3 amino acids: CAILDSLTDTQYF. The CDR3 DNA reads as TGTGCCATACTCGACAGCCTCACAGATACGCAGTATTTT.